Presented here are 9 T cell receptor beta chains from one specimen sequenced in a study of T cell repertoires in cytomegalovirus infection. From the reads, TCRdb called clonotypes with MiXCR, one entry per CDR3 protein. The sample contains approximately 590,000 distinct CDR3 sequences, under 45% of which appear only once. Their antigen targets remain unknown. The sample in question was cultured PBMCs, obtained from culture after CMV antigen stimulation. These TCRs come from a human donor in good health (CMV status not recorded). Some clones in this sample may be carry-over from other donors' samples.

A note on this clonotype: One base away lies a much larger clone, so this may be a sequencing read error. The chain's CDR3 is CASSTGDGGELSTDTQYF. For the CDR3, the DNA is TGTGCCAGCAGCACCGGTGATGGCGGGGAGCTCAGCACAGATACGCAGTATTTT. V is TRBV2 and J is TRBJ2-3; D is possibly TRBD2 (6 bases). The CDR3 has 18 amino acids. V lost 6 bases and J lost 0, with 22 bases in between. Germline-derived CDR1 and CDR2 are SNHLY and FYNNEI.

V usage is TRBV12-3 or TRBV12-4 and J usage is TRBJ1-5; tentative D call: TRBD1 (5 bases). V lost 1 base and J lost 1, with 11 bases in between. CDR3 length equals 16 residues. The CDR3 DNA follows: TGTGCCAGCAGTTTAGTACAGGAGGGGAGCAATCAGCCCCAGCATTTT. This codes for CASSLVQEGSNQPQHF.

The V gene is TRBV29-1, the J gene TRBJ2-2, with 7 positions matching TRBD1. The CDR3 loop spans 15 amino acids. Germline V gene lookup returns CDR1 SQVTM and CDR2 ANQGSEA. J lost 5 bases, V lost 5 bases, and 11 bases had no gene match. CDR3 loop: CSVTQLGGQTGELFF. In DNA, the CDR3 is TGCAGCGTTACCCAACTAGGGGGACAGACCGGGGAGCTGTTTTTT.

This clonotype was observed many times. The chain joins TRBV7-2 to TRBJ2-3; no definite D call. V was shortened by 3 bases and J by 2 bases, with 6 bases between the two germline ends. CDR1 and CDR2 from the germline V gene are SGHTA and FQGNSA. The CDR3 consists of 13 residues. The CDR3 region is CASSLYSTDTQYF. In nucleotides, the CDR3 is TGTGCCAGCAGCTTGTACTCCACAGATACGCAGTATTTT.

This clonotype has more than one count but fewer than ten. This chain connects TRBV7-2 to TRBJ2-2, with unresolved D. Trimming removed 1 base from V and 0 bases from J, with 12 bases in between. The V gene's germline CDR1 is SGHTA and CDR2 FQGNSA. CDR3 size: 17 residues. The CDR3 DNA sequence: TGTGCCAGCAGCTTAGTCCTGAGTGGGGCGAACACCGGGGAGCTGTTTTTT. It yields the protein CASSLVLSGANTGELFF.

The chain has TRBV14 and TRBJ2-5; D assignment may be TRBD1 or TRBD2 (5 bases each). CDR1 and CDR2 (germline): SGHDN, FVKESK. V was cut by 1 base and J by 2 bases, with 11 bases left in between. This CDR3 is 15 amino acids long. The CDR3 loop is CASSQVGTRQETQYF. The CDR3 nucleotides are TGTGCCAGCAGCCAAGTTGGGACGAGACAAGAGACCCAGTACTTC.

The chain employs TRBV7-2 and TRBJ2-3, with unresolved D. This CDR3 is built from 13 residues. CDR1 and CDR2 (germline): SGHTA, FQGNSA. V lost 2 bases, J lost 6 bases, and 9 bases lay in between. CDR3 sequence reads: CASSLSWPDTQYF. DNA of the CDR3: TGTGCCAGCAGCTTATCCTGGCCGGATACGCAGTATTTT.

A few counts support this clonotype. The J gene is TRBJ2-5, the V gene TRBV20-1; TRBD1 might be the D (6 bases). The CDR3 has 14 residues. The ends were cut back, 4 bases at V and 5 bases at J, with 17 bases in the middle. The germline gives CDR1 DFQATT, CDR2 SNEGSKA (reference sequence). CDR3 residues: CSAKGVRVPETQYF. The CDR3 coding sequence is TGCAGTGCTAAGGGGGTCAGGGTACCGGAGACCCAGTACTTC.

This clonotype was counted many times. V gene TRBV19 combines with J gene TRBJ1-5; TRBD1 might be the D (5 bases). Germline lookup yields CDR1 LNHDA and CDR2 SQIVND (reference sequence). The CDR3 spans 14 residues. V lost 3 bases, J lost 5 bases, and 11 bases lay in between. The DNA for the CDR3 is TGTGCCAGTAGTATCTATGGGGGAGATCAGCCCCAGCATTTT. It specifies CASSIYGGDQPQHF.